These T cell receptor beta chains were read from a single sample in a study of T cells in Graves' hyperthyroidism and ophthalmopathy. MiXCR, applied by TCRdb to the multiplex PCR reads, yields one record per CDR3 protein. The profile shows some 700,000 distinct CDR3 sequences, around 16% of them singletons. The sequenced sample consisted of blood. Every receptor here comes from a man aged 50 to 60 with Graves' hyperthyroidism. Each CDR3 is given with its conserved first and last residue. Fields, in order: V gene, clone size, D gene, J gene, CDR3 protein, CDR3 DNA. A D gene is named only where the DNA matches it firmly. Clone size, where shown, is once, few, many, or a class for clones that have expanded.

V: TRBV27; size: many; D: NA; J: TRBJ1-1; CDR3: CASSLLGIGTEAFF; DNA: TGTGCCAGCAGTTTATTGGGAATCGGCACTGAAGCTTTCTTT
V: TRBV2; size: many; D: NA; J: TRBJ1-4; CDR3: CAIQTGEYEKLFF; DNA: TGTGCCATTCAGACTGGGGAGTATGAAAAACTGTTTTTT
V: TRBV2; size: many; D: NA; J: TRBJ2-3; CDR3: CASSAPRDTQYF; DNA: TGTGCCAGCAGCGCCCCGAGGGATACGCAGTATTTT
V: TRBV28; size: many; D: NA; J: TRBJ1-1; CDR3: CASFTGGAGRDTEAFF; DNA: TGTGCCAGCTTTACCGGGGGCGCTGGGAGAGACACTGAAGCTTTCTTT
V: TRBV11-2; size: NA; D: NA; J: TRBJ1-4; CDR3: CASSPGPNEKLFF; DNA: TGTGCCAGCAGCCCAGGTCCTAATGAAAAACTGTTTTTT
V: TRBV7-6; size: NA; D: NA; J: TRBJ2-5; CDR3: CASSLAVSGRETQYF; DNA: TGTGCCAGCAGCTTAGCAGTATCTGGCCGGGAGACCCAGTACTTC
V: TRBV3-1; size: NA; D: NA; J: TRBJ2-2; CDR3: CASSQEMSAGTGELFF; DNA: TGTGCCAGCAGCCAAGAAATGAGCGCTGGCACCGGGGAGCTGTTTTTT
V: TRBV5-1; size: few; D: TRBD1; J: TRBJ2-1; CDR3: CASNLFGTEAGEQFF; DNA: TGCGCCAGCAACCTTTTTGGGACAGAGGCCGGCGAGCAGTTCTTC
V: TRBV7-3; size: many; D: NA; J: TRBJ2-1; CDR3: CASSLIPGDYNEQFF; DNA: TGTGCCAGCAGCTTAATCCCGGGGGACTACAATGAGCAGTTCTTC
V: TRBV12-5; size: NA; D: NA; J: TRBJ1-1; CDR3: CASGLGPPTEAFF; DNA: TGTGCTAGTGGTTTGGGCCCTCCGACTGAAGCTTTCTTT
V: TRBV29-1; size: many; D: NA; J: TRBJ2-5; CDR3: CSVEGGFQETQYF; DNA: TGCAGCGTTGAAGGTGGATTCCAAGAGACCCAGTACTTC
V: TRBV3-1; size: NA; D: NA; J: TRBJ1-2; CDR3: CASSQGTGAYGYTF; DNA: TGTGCCAGCAGCCAAGGGACGGGGGCCTATGGCTACACCTTC
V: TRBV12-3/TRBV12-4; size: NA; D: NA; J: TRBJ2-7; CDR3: CASSSNVDEQYF; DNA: TGTGCCAGCAGTAGTAACGTGGACGAGCAGTACTTC
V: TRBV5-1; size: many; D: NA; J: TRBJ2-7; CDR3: CASTTSPRALGYEQYF; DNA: TGCGCCAGCACCACCTCCCCCCGGGCCCTGGGATACGAGCAGTACTTC
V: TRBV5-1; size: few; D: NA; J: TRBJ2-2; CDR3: CASSPRALLNTGELFF; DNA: TGCGCCAGCAGCCCCCGTGCTCTTCTGAACACCGGGGAGCTGTTTTTT
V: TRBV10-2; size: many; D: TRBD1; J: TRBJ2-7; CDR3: CASRAGQGSYEQYF; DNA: TGCGCCAGCAGGGCCGGACAGGGCTCCTACGAGCAGTACTTC
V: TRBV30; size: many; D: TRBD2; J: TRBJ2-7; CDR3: CAWSVPLGLAYEQYF; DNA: TGTGCCTGGAGTGTACCCCTGGGACTAGCCTACGAGCAGTACTTC
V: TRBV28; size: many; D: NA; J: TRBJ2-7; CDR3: CASSSLTRDYEQYF; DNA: TGTGCCAGCAGTTCACTCACAAGGGACTACGAGCAGTACTTC
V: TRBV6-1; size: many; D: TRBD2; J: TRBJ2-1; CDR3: CASSDVTSGSGYEQFF; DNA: TGTGCCAGCAGTGATGTGACTAGCGGGAGTGGTTACGAGCAGTTCTTC
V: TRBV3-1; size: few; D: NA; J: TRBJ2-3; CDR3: CASSQGVATDTQYF; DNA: TGTGCCAGCAGCCAAGGGGTGGCCACAGATACGCAGTATTTT
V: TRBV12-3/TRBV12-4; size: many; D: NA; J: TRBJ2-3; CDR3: CASSHSGSTDTQYF; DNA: TGTGCCAGCAGCCATAGCGGAAGCACAGATACGCAGTATTTT
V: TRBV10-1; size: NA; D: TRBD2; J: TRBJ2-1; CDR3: CASSRGGTYNEQFF; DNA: TGCGCCAGCAGTCGCGGGGGAACCTACAATGAGCAGTTCTTC
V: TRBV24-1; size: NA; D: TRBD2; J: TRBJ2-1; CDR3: CATSDPKRDSYYNEQFF; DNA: TGTGCCACCAGTGACCCTAAGCGGGATAGTTACTACAATGAGCAGTTCTTC
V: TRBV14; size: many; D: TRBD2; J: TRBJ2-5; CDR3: CASSQGLAGYRPETQYF; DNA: TGTGCCAGCAGCCAGGGACTAGCGGGATATCGCCCAGAGACCCAGTACTTC
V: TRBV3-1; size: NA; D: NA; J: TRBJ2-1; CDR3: CASNHGDNEQFF; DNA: TGTGCCAGCAACCACGGAGACAATGAGCAGTTCTTC
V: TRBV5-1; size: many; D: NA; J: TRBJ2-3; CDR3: CASSLGQGMGTDTQYF; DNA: TGCGCCAGCAGCTTGGGCCAGGGAATGGGCACAGATACGCAGTATTTT
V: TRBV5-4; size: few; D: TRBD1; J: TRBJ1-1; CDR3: CASSLVGRGPEAFF; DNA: TGTGCCAGCAGCTTGGTTGGCAGGGGGCCTGAAGCTTTCTTT
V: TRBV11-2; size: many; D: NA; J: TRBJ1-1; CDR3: CASSLTAGTPNTEAFF; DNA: TGTGCCAGCAGCTTAACTGCAGGGACACCGAACACTGAAGCTTTCTTT
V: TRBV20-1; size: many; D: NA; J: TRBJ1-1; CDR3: CSPFVGSMNTEAFF; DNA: TGCAGTCCCTTTGTGGGCTCGATGAACACTGAAGCTTTCTTT
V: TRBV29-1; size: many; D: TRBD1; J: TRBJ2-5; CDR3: CSVLPGTGKTNQETQYF; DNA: TGCAGCGTCCTTCCCGGGACAGGGAAAACCAATCAAGAGACCCAGTACTTC
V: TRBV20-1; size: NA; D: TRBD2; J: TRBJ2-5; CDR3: CSATKGSGRAVGETQYF; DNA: TGCAGTGCTACGAAGGGCAGCGGGAGGGCCGTCGGGGAGACCCAGTACTTC
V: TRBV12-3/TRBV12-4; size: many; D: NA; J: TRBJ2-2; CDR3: CASSPAATGELFF; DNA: TGTGCCAGCAGCCCGGCGGCCACCGGGGAGCTGTTTTTT
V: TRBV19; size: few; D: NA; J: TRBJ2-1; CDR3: CASSMMNNEQFF; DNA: TGTGCCAGTAGTATGATGAACAATGAGCAGTTCTTC
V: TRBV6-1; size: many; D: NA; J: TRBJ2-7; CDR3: CASSETGYSYEQYF; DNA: TGTGCCAGCAGTGAAACAGGGTACTCCTACGAGCAGTACTTC
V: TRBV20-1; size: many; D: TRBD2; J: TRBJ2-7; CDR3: CSAEERGLAGVSYEQYF; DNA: TGCAGTGCCGAAGAACGAGGACTAGCGGGAGTCTCCTACGAGCAGTACTTC
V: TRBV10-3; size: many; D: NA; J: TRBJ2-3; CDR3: CAISESSGRGAPDTQYF; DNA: TGTGCCATCAGTGAGTCGTCGGGCAGGGGCGCCCCGGATACGCAGTATTTT
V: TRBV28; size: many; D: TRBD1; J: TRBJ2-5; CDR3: CASSLLTGRQETQYF; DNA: TGTGCCAGCAGTCTACTGACAGGGCGTCAAGAGACCCAGTACTTC
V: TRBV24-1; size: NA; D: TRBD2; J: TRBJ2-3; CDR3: CATSEDGLAGSTDTQYF; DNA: TGTGCCACCAGTGAGGATGGACTAGCGGGTTCCACAGATACGCAGTATTTT
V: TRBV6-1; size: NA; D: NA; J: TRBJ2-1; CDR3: CASRSIFSYNEQFF; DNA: TGTGCCAGCAGATCTATATTCTCCTACAATGAGCAGTTCTTC
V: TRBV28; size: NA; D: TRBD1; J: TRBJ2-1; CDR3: CASRPGQGKNEQFF; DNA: TGTGCCAGCAGGCCGGGACAGGGGAAGAATGAGCAGTTCTTC
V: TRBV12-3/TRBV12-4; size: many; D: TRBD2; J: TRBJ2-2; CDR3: CASTSGRYMFGELFF; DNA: TGTGCCAGCACCTCCGGGAGGTATATGTTCGGGGAGCTGTTTTTT
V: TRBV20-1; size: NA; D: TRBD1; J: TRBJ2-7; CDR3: CSARDRVDGEQYF; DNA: TGCAGTGCACGGGACAGGGTAGACGGGGAGCAGTACTTC
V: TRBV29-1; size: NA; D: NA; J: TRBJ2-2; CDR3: CSVVSPAGELFF; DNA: TGCAGCGTTGTAAGCCCGGCCGGGGAGCTGTTTTTT
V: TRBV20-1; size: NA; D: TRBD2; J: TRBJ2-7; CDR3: CSAPTSGRAYEQYF; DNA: TGCAGTGCACCAACTAGCGGGAGGGCCTACGAGCAGTACTTC
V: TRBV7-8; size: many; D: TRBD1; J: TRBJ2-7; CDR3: CASSLEGTGESYEQYF; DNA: TGTGCCAGCAGCTTAGAGGGGACAGGGGAATCCTACGAGCAGTACTTC
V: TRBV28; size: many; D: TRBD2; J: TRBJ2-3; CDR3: CASNPSLRGADADTQYF; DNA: TGTGCCAGCAATCCCTCTCTGCGGGGGGCGGACGCAGATACGCAGTATTTT
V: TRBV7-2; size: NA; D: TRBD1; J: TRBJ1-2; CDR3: CASSSTGQGYGYTF; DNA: TGTGCCAGCAGCTCGACAGGGCAAGGCTATGGCTACACCTTC
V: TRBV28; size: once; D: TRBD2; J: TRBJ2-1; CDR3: CASSSPLASGSLYNEQFF; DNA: TGTGCCAGCAGTTCCCCTTTGGCTAGCGGGAGTCTGTACAATGAGCAGTTCTTC